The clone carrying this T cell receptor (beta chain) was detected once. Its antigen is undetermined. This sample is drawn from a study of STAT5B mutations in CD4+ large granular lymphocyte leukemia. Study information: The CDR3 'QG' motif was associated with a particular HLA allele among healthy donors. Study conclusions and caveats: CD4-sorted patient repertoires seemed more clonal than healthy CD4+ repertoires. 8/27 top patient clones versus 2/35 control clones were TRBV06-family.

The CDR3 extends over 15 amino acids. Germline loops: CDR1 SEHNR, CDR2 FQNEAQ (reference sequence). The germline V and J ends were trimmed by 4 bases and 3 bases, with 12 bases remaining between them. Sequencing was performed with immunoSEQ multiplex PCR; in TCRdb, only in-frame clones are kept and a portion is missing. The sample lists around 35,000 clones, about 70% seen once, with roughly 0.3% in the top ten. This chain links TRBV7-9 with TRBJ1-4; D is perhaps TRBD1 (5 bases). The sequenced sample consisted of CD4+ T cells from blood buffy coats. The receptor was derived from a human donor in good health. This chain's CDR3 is CASSSTGASNEKLFF. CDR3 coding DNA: TGTGCCAGCAGCTCTACAGGAGCCTCTAATGAAAAACTGTTTTTT. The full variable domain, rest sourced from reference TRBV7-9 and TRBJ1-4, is DTGVSQNPRHKITKRGQNVTFRCDPISEHNRLYWYRQTLGQGPEFLTYFQNEAQLEKSRLLSDRFSAERPKGSFSTLEIQRTEQGDSAMYLCASSSTGASNEKLFFGSGTQLSVL.